The source of this T cell receptor (beta chain) is a study of cytotoxic CD8 clonotypes in ibrutinib-treated CLL. In its sample, this clone was seen once. CDR1 and CDR2 from the germline V gene are MGHRA and YSYEKL. The ends lost 4 bases at V and 4 bases at J; junction bases unmatched: 3. This CDR3 contains 13 residues. Some clones are missing from TCRdb's copy, which holds only in-frame ones; the method was immunoSEQ multiplex PCR. The table includes about 160,000 clones, under 85% detected once. The sequenced sample was PBMCs, obtained after 24 months of ibrutinib treatment. The sequence was obtained from a human donor with chronic lymphocytic leukemia. The rearrangement uses TRBV4-1 and TRBJ2-5, with TRBD1 matching over 7 bases. CDR3 coding DNA: TGCGCCAGCAGCCGGTCAGGGGGAGAGACCCAGTACTTC. Translating gives CASSRSGGETQYF.